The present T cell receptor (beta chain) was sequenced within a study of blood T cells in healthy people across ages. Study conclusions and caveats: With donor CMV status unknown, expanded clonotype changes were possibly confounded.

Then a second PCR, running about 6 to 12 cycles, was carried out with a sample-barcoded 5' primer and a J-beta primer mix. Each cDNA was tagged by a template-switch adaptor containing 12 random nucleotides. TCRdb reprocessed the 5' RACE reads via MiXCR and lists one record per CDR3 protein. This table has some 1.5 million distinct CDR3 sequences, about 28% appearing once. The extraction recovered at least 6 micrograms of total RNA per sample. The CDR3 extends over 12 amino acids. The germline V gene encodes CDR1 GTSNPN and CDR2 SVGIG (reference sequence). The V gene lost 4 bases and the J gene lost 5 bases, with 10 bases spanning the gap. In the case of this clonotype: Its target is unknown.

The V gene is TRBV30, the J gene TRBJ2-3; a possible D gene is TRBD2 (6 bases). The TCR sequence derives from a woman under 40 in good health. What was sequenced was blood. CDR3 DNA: TGTGCCTGGAATTACGGGGGAGATACGCAGTATTTT. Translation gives CAWNYGGDTQYF. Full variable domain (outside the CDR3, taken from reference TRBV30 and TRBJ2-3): SQTIHQWPATLVQPVGSPLSLECTVEGTSNPNLYWYRQAAGRGLQLLFYSVGIGQISSEVPQNLSASRPQDRQFILSSKKLLLSDSGFYLCAWNYGGDTQYFGPGTRLTVL.